The T cell receptor (beta chain) described here comes from a study of T-cell reconstitution after alpha-beta-depleted transplantation in children (dated by TCRdb to the mid-2010s). For context, the study as a whole: The study quantitatively tracked T-cell immune reconstitution after TCRalphabeta/CD19-depleted allogeneic hematopoietic cell transplantation in children using TCR repertoire profiling.

From cysteine to phenylalanine, the CDR3 is 14 amino acids long. The CDR3 DNA has 42 bases and is translated from base 1. The germline ends are 5 bases apart after V is trimmed by 3 bases and J by 0 bases. The sample's treatment or condition label is to be understood as: allogeneic hematopoietic cell transplantation with graft depleted of TCRalphabeta T cells and CD19 B cells. Transplant recipients were children who received TCRalphabeta/CD19-depleted allogeneic hematopoietic cell grafts. The full study reports these points: The apparently early alphabetaT-cell count recovery about two months after transplant was reportedly dependent on only several hundred rapidly expanded clones derived from non-depleted graft cells. In some patients, the high TCRbeta diversity seen at day 60 was put down to recipient T cells and intrathymic progenitors that had survived conditioning. Over the following months the frequencies of hyperexpanded clones went down, and after one year T-cell counts and TCRbeta diversity were mostly credited to newly produced T cells.

To note about this clonotype: This clone's antigen is unknown. Within one base of it there is no much larger clone, and no base qualities were kept.

The library was generated by PCR. Reads for this sample came from an Illumina HiSeq 2500. To normalize quantification of the TCRbeta repertoire, the TCR libraries were built with molecular barcoding that relied on unique molecular identifiers. TCRdb trimmed public reads at Q25 via fastp, called clones via MiXCR and kept in-frame beta chains. All rows with the same CDR3 protein become a single entry with the most common DNA and genes. This sample holds 450,000 to 700,000 distinct CDR3 sequences; roughly 30% were observed only once. The ten largest clones represent under 45% of the sample. Sequenced material: PBMCs, taken before TCRalphabeta/CD19-depleted stem cell transplant. The receptor comes from a boy under three years old with Wiskott-Aldrich syndrome, due to receive a stem cell transplant. The chain uses TRBV12-3 or TRBV12-4 and TRBJ1-4; no D gene is confidently identified. The CDR3 protein: CASSFRATNEKLFF. In nucleotide form, the sequence is TGTGCCAGCAGTTTTCGTGCAACTAATGAAAAACTGTTTTTT.